The entry that follows covers one TCR beta chain sequence. This entry is derived from a study of neurological immune-mediated disorders. TCRdb reprocessed the 5' RACE reads with MiXCR, giving one entry per CDR3 protein. The table has about 35,000 distinct CDR3 sequences, around 4% seen once. The CDR3 totals 16 residues. V gave up 2 bases and J gave up 4 bases; unmatched junction bases: 7. The V gene's germline CDR1 is SGHTA and CDR2 FQGNSA. Sequenced material: PBMCs. The receptor comes from a man younger than 40 with multiple sclerosis. This chain connects TRBV7-2 to TRBJ2-3; TRBD2 agrees at 9 bases. The CDR3 region has the DNA TGTGCCAGCAGCTTAACGCGGGGGGGTCGGGCAGATACGCAGTATTTT. Translated: CASSLTRGGRADTQYF.